This T cell receptor beta chain derives from a study of T cells in Graves' hyperthyroidism and ophthalmopathy. This clonotype appeared a few times. Its antigen is undetermined. CDR3 length equals 17 residues. The V end lost 5 bases, the J end lost 0 bases, and 16 bases lay between the germline ends. Germline V lookup: CDR1 LNHDA, CDR2 SQIVND (reference sequence). Broader study findings: A 13 V-J signature model discriminated ophthalmopathy versus stable hyperthyroidism.

TCR beta CDR3 region amplification was performed from RNA transcripts. HTBI primers drove first-round RT-PCR of the TCR CDR3. TCRdb analysed the multiplex PCR reads with MiXCR anew, one entry per CDR3 protein. This table has under 350,000 distinct CDR3 sequences, 15% to 20% appearing once. An absence of ophthalmopathy progression within 18 months meant stable Graves' hyperthyroidism. Diagnoses were established using clinical symptoms, serum thyroxine and TRAb, thyroid ultrasound and orbital computed tomography. This chain connects TRBV19 to TRBJ1-4; D is unclear. The receptor's source is a woman in her forties or fifties with Graves' hyperthyroidism. Sequencing used blood. CDR3 loop: CASSPTAGVATNEKLFF. CDR3 DNA sequence: TGTGCCAGTAGTCCCACGGCAGGAGTTGCAACTAATGAAAAACTGTTTTTT. The variable domain in full, with the rest retrieved from reference TRBV19 and TRBJ1-4, is DGGITQSPKYLFRKEGQNVTLSCEQNLNHDAMYWYRQDPGQGLRLIYYSQIVNDFQKGDIAEGYSVSREKKESFPLTVTSAQKNPTAFYLCASSPTAGVATNEKLFFGSGTQLSVL.